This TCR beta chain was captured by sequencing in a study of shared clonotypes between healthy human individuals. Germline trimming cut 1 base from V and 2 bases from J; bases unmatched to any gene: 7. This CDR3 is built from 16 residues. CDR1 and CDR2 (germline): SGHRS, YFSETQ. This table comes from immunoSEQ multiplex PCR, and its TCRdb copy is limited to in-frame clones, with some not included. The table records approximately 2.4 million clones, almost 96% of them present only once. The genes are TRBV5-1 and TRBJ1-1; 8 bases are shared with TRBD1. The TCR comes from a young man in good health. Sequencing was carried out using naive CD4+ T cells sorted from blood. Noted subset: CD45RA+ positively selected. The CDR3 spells CASSLRTGLLNTEAFF. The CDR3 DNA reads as TGCGCCAGCAGCTTGCGGACAGGGCTCCTCAACACTGAAGCTTTCTTT.